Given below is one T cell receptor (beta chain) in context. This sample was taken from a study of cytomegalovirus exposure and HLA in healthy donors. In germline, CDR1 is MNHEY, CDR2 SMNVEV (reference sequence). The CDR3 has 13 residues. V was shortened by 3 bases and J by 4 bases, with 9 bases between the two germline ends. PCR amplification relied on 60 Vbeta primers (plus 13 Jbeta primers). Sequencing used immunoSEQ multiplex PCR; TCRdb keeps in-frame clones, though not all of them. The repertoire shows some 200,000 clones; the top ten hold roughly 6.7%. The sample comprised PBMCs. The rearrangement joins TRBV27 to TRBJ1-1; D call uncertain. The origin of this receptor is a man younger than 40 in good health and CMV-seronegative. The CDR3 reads CASSLGGSTEAFF. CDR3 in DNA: TGTGCCAGCAGTTTGGGAGGGAGCACTGAAGCTTTCTTT.